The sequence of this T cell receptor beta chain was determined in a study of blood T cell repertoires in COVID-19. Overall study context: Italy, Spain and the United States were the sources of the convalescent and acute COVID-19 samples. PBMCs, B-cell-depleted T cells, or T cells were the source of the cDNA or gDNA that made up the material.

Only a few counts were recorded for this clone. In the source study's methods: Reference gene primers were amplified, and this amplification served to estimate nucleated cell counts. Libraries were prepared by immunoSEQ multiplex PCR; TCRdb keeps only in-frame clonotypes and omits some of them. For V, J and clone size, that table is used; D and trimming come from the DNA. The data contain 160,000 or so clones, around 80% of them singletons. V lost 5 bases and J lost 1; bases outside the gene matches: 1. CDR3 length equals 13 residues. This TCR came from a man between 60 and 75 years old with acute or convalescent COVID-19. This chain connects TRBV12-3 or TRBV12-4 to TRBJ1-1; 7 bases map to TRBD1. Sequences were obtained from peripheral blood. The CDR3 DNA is TGTGCCAGCAGTCAGGGGGGGAACACTGAAGCTTTCTTT. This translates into CASSQGGNTEAFF.